This T cell receptor beta chain was documented in a study of blood T cells in healthy people across ages (dated by TCRdb to about 2015). Background for the entire study: Template switching captured roughly one uniquely barcoded TCR beta cDNA molecule per two T cells in model experiments. Using deep sequencing normalized with unique cDNA molecular identifiers, the study measured how TCR beta repertoire diversity changes with age. The donors were split into four age groups: young (average around 17 years), middle-aged (39), aged (over 55) and long-lived (approximately 80). To avoid experimental bias, donors of different ages were distributed randomly across sequencing lanes. Two additional independent replicas of 1 million unique cDNA reads from the same blood draw were analyzed for two donors (one aged 18 to 30 and one aged 80 or older).

General conclusions and limits of the study: Compared with the aged group, the long-lived group had more naive CD4+ T cells, fewer expanded clones and increased TCR diversity, a pattern suggesting age selection. Total diversity estimates from one million sequenced T cells were considered lower bounds and underestimates. Since profiling was done on bulk unsorted PBMCs, naive and antigen-experienced compartments could not be conclusively compared. Because donor CMV infection status was unknown, age-related changes in expanded clonotypes were potentially confounded. Observed TCR beta diversity per million T cells fell roughly linearly with age, and a significant reduction was already apparent by age about 36. Observed TCR beta diversity correlated strongly with the percentage of naive T cells measured by flow cytometry.

Spanning cysteine to phenylalanine, the CDR3 consists of 15 amino acids. Left in the record is the CDR3 DNA by itself, 45 bases read in frame from the first base. V has 1 base trimmed and J has 5 bases trimmed; junction bases matching no gene number 4. For CDR1 and CDR2, the germline V gene lists SGHTA and FQGNSA. This clonotype showed up many times. The antigen it recognizes is unknown. There are no base qualities to consult, and no much larger clone falls within one base. Donors were a few dozen systemically healthy Caucasian individuals from Russia aged about 6 to 100 years. Each donor gave ten milliliters of peripheral blood, drawn into EDTA-treated Vacutainer tubes. Ficoll-Paque density-gradient centrifugation was used to isolate PBMCs, with at least 7 million per sample. Total RNA was extracted from PBMCs with Trizol reagent, with at least 6 micrograms obtained per sample. Naive CD45RAhigh/CD27high T cell percentages were measured by flow cytometry on a PBMC aliquot from every donor.

The method was 5' RACE. The sequencing machine was an Illumina HiSeq 2500. A second PCR of 7 to 11 cycles was performed with a sample-barcoded 5' primer and a J-beta primer mix. Each TCR beta cDNA molecule received a unique molecular identifier from a template-switch 5' adaptor carrying 12 random nucleotides. Each sample yielded at least 3 million CDR3-containing paired-end reads. First-strand cDNA synthesis was performed from all RNA using the Mint cDNA synthesis kit, with priming by a TRBC-specific oligonucleotide. Following uracil-DNA glycosylase treatment, all cDNA underwent a first 18-cycle PCR with the universal primers M1SS and BC2_uni_R. The source study handled its data this way. For normalization, 1 million high-quality reads, each with a distinct molecular identifier, were randomly selected from each sample. Reads with shared molecular identifiers were discarded instead of being binned into consensus sequences. MiTCR, run with a Q25 quality threshold and the strictest error-elimination algorithm, handled CDR3 identification, clonotype clustering and error correction. A nonparametric unseen species model with Euler transformation was used to estimate a lower bound on total TCR beta diversity. The public reads were reprocessed in TCRdb via fastp at Q25 and MiXCR, keeping in-frame beta chains. Rows merge per CDR3 protein into single entries with the most common DNA and genes. For this entry, the V and J calls and clone size follow TCRdb and not the study's own pipeline. The sample yields about 780,000 distinct CDR3 sequences; 35% to 50% were counted once. Together, the top ten hold 15% to 20% of the sample.

The sequencing input was blood. The receptor comes from a man aged 80 or over in good health. The sequence links TRBV7-2 to TRBJ2-1, with 8 junctional bases fitting TRBD1. The DNA sequence is TGTGCCAGCAGCTTAGGGCCCAGGGGGCACAATGAGCAGTTCTTC. The encoded protein is CASSLGPRGHNEQFF.